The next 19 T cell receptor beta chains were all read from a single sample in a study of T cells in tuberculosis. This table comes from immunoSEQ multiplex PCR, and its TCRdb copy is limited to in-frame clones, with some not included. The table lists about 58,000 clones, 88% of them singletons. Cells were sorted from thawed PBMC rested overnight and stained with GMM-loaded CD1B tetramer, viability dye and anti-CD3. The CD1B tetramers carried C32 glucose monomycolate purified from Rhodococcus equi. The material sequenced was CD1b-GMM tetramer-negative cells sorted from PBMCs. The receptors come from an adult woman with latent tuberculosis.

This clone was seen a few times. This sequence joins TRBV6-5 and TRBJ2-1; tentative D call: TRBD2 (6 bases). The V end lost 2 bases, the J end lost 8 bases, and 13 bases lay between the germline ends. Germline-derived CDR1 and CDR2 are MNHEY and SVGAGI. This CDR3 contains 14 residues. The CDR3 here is CASSYPGREDEQFF. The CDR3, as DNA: TGTGCCAGCAGTTACCCTGGCAGGGAGGATGAGCAGTTCTTC.

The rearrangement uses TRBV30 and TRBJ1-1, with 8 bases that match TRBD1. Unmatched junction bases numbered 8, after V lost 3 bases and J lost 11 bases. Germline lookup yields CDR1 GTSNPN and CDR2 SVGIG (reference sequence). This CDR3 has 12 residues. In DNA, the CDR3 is TGTGCCTGGAGAGCGGGACAGGTGGAGGCTTTCTTT. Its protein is CAWRAGQVEAFF.

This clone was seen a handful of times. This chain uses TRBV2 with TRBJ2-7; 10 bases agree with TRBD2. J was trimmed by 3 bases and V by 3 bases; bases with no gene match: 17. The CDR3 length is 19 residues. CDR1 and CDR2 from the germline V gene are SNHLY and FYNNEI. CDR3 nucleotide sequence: TGTGCCAGCAGTGACGTGGGACTAGCGAGCTATTACAGATTCTACGAGCAGTACTTC. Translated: CASSDVGLASYYRFYEQYF.

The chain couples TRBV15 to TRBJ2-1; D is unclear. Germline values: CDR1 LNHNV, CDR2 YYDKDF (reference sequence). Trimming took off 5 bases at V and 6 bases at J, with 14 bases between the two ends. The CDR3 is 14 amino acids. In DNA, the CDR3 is TGTGCCACCAGCGTTGAGGTCATCGTCAATGAGCAGTTCTTC. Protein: CATSVEVIVNEQFF.

The CDR3 reads CASSLSGFLAEKETQYF. The CDR3 DNA reads TGTGCCAGCAGTTTATCTGGGTTTCTAGCGGAAAAAGAGACCCAGTACTTC. The rearrangement links TRBV27 to TRBJ2-5; 7 nucleotides line up with TRBD2. Unmatched junction bases numbered 10, after V lost 0 bases and J lost 3 bases. Per germline, CDR1 MNHEY and CDR2 SMNVEV (reference sequence). The CDR3 sequence is 17 residues long.

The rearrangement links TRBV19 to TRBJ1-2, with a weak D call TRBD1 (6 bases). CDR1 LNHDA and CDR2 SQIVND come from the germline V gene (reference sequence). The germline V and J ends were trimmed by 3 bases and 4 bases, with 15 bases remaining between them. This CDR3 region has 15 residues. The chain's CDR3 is CASSISDRLPYGYTF. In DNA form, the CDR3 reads TGTGCCAGTAGTATTTCGGACAGACTTCCCTATGGCTACACCTTC.

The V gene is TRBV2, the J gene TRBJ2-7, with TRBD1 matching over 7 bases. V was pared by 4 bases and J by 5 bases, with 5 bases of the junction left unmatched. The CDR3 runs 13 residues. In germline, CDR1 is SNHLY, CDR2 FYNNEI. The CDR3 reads CASSGRGRDEQYF. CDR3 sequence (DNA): TGTGCCAGCAGTGGAAGGGGGCGCGACGAGCAGTACTTC.

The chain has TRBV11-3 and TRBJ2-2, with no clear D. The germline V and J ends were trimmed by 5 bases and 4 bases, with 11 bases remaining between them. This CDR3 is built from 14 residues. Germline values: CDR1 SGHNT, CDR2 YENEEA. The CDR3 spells CASSHSAATGELFF. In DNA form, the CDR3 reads TGTGCCAGCAGCCACAGTGCAGCCACCGGGGAGCTGTTTTTT.

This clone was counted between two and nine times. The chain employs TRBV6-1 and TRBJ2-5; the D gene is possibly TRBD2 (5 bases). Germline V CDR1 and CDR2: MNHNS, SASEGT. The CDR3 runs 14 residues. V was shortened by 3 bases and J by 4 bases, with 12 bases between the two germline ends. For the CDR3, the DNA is TGTGCCAGCAGTGAGCTTCGGGGTCGAGAGACCCAGTACTTC. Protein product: CASSELRGRETQYF.

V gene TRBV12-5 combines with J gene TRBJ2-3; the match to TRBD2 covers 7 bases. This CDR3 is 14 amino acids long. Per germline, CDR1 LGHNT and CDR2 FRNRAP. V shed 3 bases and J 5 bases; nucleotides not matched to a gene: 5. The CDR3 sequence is CASGLWAGVDTQYF. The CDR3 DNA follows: TGTGCTAGTGGTTTATGGGCGGGAGTAGATACGCAGTATTTT.

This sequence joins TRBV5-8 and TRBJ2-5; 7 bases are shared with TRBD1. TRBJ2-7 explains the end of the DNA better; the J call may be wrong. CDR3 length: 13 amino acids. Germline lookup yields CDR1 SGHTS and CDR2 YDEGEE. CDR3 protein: CASSYDRAYEQYF. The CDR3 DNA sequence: TGTGCCAGCAGCTATGACAGGGCCTACGAGCAGTACTTC.

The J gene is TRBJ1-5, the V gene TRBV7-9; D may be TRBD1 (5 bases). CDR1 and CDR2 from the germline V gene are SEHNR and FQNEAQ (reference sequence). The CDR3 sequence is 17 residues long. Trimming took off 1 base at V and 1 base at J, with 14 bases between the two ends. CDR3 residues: CASSLGSGWLSNQPQHF. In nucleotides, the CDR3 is TGTGCCAGCAGCTTAGGCTCAGGGTGGCTAAGCAATCAGCCCCAGCATTTT.

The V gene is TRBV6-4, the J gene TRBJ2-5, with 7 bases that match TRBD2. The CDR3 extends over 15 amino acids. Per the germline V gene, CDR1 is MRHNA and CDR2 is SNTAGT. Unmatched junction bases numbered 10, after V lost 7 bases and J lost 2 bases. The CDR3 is CASILGGYLQETQYF. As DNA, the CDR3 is TGTGCCAGCATCCTCGGGGGGTACCTACAAGAGACCCAGTACTTC.

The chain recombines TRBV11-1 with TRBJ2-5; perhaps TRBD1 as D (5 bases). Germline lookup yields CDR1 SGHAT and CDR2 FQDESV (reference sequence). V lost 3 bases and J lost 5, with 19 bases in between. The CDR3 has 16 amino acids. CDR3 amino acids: CASSFEIQGSGETQYF. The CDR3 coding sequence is TGTGCCAGCAGCTTCGAAATTCAGGGTTCTGGGGAGACCCAGTACTTC.

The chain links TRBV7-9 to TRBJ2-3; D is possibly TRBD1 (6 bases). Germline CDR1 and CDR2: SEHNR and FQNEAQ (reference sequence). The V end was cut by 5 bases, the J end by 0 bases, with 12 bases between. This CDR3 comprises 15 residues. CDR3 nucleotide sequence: TGTGCCAGCAGCCGACAGGCAACTAGCACAGATACGCAGTATTTT. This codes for CASSRQATSTDTQYF.

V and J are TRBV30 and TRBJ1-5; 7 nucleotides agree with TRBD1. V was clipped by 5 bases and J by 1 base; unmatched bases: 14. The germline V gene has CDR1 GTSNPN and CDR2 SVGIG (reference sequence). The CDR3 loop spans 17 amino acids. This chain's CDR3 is CAWGDSWATGSNQPQHF. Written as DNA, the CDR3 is TGTGCCTGGGGAGACAGTTGGGCGACAGGGAGCAATCAGCCCCAGCATTTT. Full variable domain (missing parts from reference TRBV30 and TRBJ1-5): SQTIHQWPATLVQPVGSPLSLECTVEGTSNPNLYWYRQAAGRGLQLLFYSVGIGQISSEVPQNLSASRPQDRQFILSSKKLLLSDSGFYLCAWGDSWATGSNQPQHFGDGTRLSIL.

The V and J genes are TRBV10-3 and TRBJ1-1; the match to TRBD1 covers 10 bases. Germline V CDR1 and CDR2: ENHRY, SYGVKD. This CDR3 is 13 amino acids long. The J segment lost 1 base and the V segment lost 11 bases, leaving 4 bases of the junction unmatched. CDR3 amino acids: CAVTGGWNTEAFF. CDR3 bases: TGTGCCGTGACAGGGGGCTGGAACACTGAAGCTTTCTTT.

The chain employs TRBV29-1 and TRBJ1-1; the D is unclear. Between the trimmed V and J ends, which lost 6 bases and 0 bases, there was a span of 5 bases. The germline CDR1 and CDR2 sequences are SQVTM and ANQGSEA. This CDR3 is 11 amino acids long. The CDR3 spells CSVQVNTEAFF. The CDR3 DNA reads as TGCAGCGTCCAGGTGAACACTGAAGCTTTCTTT.

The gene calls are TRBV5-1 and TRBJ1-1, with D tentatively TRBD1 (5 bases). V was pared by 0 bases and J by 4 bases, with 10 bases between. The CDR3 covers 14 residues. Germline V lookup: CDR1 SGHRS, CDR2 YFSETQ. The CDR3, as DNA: TGCGCCAGCAGCTTGGCGGCCGGGGGCACTGAAGCTTTCTTT. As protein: CASSLAAGGTEAFF.